This TCR beta chain was captured by sequencing in a study of shared clonotypes between healthy human individuals. Assay: immunoSEQ multiplex PCR; the TCRdb copy retains only in-frame clones and omits some. The table records hundreds of thousands of clones, approximately 80% of them present only once. Healthy HIV-negative adults without recent acute infections or vaccinations served as donors. This CDR3 has 15 residues. CDR1 is KGHSH, CDR2 LQKENI, per germline. Losses at the gene ends were 2 bases for V and 3 bases for J; bases not matched to a gene: 3. Material for sequencing was PBMCs. The TCR originated in a woman in her 40s in good health. Some clones in this sample may be carry-over from other donors' samples. The V gene is TRBV18, the J gene TRBJ1-2; 10 nucleotides agree with TRBD1. DNA of the CDR3: TGTGCCAGCTCACCAAGACAGGGGGCACACTATGGCTACACCTTC. Its translation is CASSPRQGAHYGYTF.